This T cell receptor (beta chain) came from a study of pediatric ulcerative colitis. Study observations and caveats: Ulcerative colitis patients shared more blood-rectal clones than controls.

Colonoscopy and blood draw happened at the same time. The method was immunoSEQ multiplex PCR; TCRdb's version includes in-frame clones alone and lacks a portion of them. The sample records about 60,000 clones, over 70% being singletons. Germline V gene data show CDR1 as SNHLY and CDR2 as FYNNEI. The CDR3 is 19 amino acids. The junction had 11 bases not matched to a gene; V was cut back by 3 bases and J by 0 bases. This clone showed up just a few times. Its antigen is undetermined. This TCR was sampled from a boy aged 5-17 years who was a control in a study of pediatric ulcerative colitis. The specimen was blood. The chain is built from TRBV2 and TRBJ2-7, with 13 positions matching TRBD2. CDR3 coding DNA: TGTGCCAGCAGTGAGATGGGACTAGCGGGAATTCACATCTCCTACGAGCAGTACTTC. Protein sequence: CASSEMGLAGIHISYEQYF.